The clone carrying this T cell receptor (beta chain) showed up many times. Its target is not known. This specimen belongs to a study of radiation and T cells in renal cell carcinoma. Profiling relied on immunoSEQ multiplex PCR, and the TCRdb table lists in-frame clones only, not all of them. The sample gives some 130,000 clones, 80% to 90% of which show up once; approximately 1.9% is in the top ten. As to time point: blood 2 weeks post-SBRT. Treatment in this sample: 15 Gy SBRT to primary tumor, nephrectomy 4 weeks later. Blood was sampled at baseline, 2 weeks and 4 weeks after SBRT. The tumor was a clear cell renal cell carcinoma. Study-wide results and caveats: Top tumor clonotypes rose in blood 2 weeks post-radiation, then contracted.

V lost 6 bases and J lost 6, with 20 bases in between. The CDR3 is 15 amino acids. CDR1 and CDR2 from the germline V gene are LNHDA and SQIVND (reference sequence). The sample consisted of blood, taken from a patient whose treatment included radiotherapy and nephrectomy. The receptor comes from a woman aged 55-75 years with renal cell carcinoma. V gene TRBV19 combines with J gene TRBJ1-2; D is perhaps TRBD1 (5 bases). CDR3 sequence: CASRVPWDGRNGYTF. The CDR3 nucleotides read TGTGCCAGTAGGGTCCCTTGGGACGGCCGGAATGGCTACACCTTC.